This TCR beta chain was sequenced in a study of OX40 agonist ivuxolimab in advanced cancers. Study results and caveats: Blood T cells, both CD4+ and CD8+, expanded clonally by week 6 at 0.1 to 3.0 mg/kg.

To note about this clone: What it binds is unknown.

Germline V CDR1 and CDR2: SGHRS, YFSETQ. The V gene lost 5 bases and the J gene lost 5 bases, with 7 bases spanning the gap. CDR3 size: 11 residues. Some clones are missing from TCRdb's copy, which holds only in-frame ones; the method was immunoSEQ multiplex PCR. Here the sample spans tens of thousands of clones, approximately 94% being singletons. The sample here was CD4+ or CD8+ T cells sorted from blood, taken in a trial of the OX40 agonist ivuxolimab. This chain links TRBV5-1 with TRBJ2-5; perhaps TRBD1 as D (6 bases). The sequence was obtained from an adult with an advanced solid tumor such as melanoma, head and neck, liver or kidney cancer. CDR3 residues: CASRGGETQYF. CDR3 nucleotide sequence: TGCGCCAGCAGAGGGGGTGAGACCCAGTACTTC.